This T cell receptor beta chain is drawn from a study of T cells in Graves' hyperthyroidism and ophthalmopathy. Findings and limits, study-wide: The majority of expanded thyroid clonotypes above 0.001 also appeared in blood.

Notes on this clonotype: As yet, its antigen is unknown.

Looked up from germline, CDR1 is SGHTA and CDR2 is FQGNSA. The CDR3 is made up of 12 amino acids. The germline V and J ends were trimmed by 5 bases and 6 bases, with 11 bases remaining between them. Amplification yielded TCR beta CDR3 regions, with RNA transcripts as the source. With the HTBI primer set, the TCR CDR3 went through a first round of RT-PCR. TCRdb analysed the multiplex PCR reads with MiXCR anew, one entry per CDR3 protein. The profile covers a few hundred thousand distinct CDR3 sequences, with more than 45% appearing a single time and approximately 7.5% taken by the ten largest. Exclusion of patients followed from uncontrolled infection, other autoimmune disease, pregnancy or lactation. On the basis of clinical symptoms, serum thyroxine and TRAb, thyroid ultrasound and orbital computed tomography, diagnoses were made.

This clonotype was sampled from a woman under 30 with Graves' hyperthyroidism. Source material: peripheral blood or thyroid tissue (not recorded which). The chain recombines TRBV7-2 with TRBJ2-7; no definite D call. The chain's CDR3 is CASSRTASEQYF. DNA of the CDR3: TGTGCCAGCAGCCGCACAGCGTCCGAGCAGTACTTC.